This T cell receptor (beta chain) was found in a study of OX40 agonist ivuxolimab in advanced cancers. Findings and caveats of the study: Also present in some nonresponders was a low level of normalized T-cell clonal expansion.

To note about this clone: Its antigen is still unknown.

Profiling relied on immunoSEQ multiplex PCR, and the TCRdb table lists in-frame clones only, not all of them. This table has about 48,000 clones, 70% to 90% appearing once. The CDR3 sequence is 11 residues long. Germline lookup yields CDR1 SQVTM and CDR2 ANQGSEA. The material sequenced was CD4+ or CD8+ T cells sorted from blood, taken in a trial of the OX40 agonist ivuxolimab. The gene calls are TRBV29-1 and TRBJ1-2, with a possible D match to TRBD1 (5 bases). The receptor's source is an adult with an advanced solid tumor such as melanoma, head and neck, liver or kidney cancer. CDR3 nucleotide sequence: TGCACCGTGACAGATAACTATGGCTACACCTTC. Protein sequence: CTVTDNYGYTF.